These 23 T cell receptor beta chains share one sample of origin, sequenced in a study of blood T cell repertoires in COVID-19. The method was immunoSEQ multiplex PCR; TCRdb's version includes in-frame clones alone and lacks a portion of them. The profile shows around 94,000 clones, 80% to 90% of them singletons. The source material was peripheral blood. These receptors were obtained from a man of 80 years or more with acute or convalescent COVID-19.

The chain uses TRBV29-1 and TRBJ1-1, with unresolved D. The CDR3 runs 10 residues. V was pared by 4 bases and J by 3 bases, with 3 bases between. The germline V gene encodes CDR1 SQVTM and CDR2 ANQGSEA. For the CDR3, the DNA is TGCAGCGTTGGCGACACTGAAGCTTTCTTT. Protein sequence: CSVGDTEAFF.

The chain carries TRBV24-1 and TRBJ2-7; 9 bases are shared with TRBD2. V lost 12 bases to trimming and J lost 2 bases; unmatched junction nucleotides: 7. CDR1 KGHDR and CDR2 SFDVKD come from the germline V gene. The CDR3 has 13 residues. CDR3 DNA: TGTGCCCCCAAACTAGCGGGCCCCTACGAGCAGTACTTC. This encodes CAPKLAGPYEQYF.

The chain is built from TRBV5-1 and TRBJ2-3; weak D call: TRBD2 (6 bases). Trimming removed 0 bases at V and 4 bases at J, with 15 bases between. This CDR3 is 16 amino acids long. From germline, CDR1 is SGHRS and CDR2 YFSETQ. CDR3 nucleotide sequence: TGCGCCAGCAGCTTGGGAGGCGGAGGGAATCCAGATACGCAGTATTTT. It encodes CASSLGGGGNPDTQYF.

This chain's CDR3 is CASSLDWASYGYTF. In DNA form, the CDR3 reads TGTGCCAGCAGCTTAGATTGGGCAAGCTATGGCTACACCTTC. The chain uses TRBV7-2 and TRBJ1-2; unclear D gene. Trimming stripped 1 base from V and 4 bases from J, with 10 bases between. The CDR3 has 14 amino acids. Germline loops: CDR1 SGHTA, CDR2 FQGNSA.

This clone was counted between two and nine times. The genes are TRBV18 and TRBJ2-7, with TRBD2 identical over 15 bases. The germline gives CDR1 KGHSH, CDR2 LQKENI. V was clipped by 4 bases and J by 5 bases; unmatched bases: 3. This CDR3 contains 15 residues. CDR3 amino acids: CASSRTSGRGNEQYF. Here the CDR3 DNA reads TGTGCCAGCTCACGGACTAGCGGGAGGGGAAACGAGCAGTACTTC.

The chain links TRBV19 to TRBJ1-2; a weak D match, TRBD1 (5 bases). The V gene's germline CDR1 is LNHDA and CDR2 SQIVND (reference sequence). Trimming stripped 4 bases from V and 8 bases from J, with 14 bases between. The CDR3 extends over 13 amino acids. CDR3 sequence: CASSTGGNTGYTF. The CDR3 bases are TGTGCCAGTAGTACCGGGGGGAACACCGGCTACACCTTC.

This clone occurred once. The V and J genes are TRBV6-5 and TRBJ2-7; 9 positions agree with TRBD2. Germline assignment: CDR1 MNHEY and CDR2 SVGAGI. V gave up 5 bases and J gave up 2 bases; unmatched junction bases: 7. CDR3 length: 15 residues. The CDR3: CASSRGASGTYEQYF. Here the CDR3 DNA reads TGTGCCAGCAGTAGAGGGGCTAGCGGGACCTACGAGCAGTACTTC.

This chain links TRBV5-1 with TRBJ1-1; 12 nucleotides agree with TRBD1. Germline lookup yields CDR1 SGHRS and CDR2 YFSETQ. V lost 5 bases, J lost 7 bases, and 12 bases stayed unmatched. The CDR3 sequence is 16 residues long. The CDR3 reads CASSLIPGQGAGEAFF. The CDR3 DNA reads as TGCGCCAGCAGTCTTATCCCGGGACAGGGGGCCGGTGAAGCTTTCTTT.

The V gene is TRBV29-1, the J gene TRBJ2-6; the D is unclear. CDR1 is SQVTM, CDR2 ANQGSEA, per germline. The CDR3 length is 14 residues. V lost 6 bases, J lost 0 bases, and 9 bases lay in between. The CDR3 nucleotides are TGCAGCGTCGCTGAGTACTCTGGGGCCAACGTCCTGACTTTC. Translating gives CSVAEYSGANVLTF.

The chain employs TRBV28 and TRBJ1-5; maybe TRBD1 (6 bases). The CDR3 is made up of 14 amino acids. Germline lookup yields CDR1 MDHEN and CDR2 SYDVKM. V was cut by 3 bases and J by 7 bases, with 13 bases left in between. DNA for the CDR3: TGTGCCAGCAGTTTGGCAGGGGCGGAGCAGCCCCAGCATTTT. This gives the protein CASSLAGAEQPQHF.

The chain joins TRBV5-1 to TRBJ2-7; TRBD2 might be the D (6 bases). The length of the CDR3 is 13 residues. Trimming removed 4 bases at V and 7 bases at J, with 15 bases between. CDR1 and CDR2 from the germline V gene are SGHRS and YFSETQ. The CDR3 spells CASSAVRGGEQYF. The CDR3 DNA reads TGCGCCAGCAGCGCCGTCCGTGGGGGGGAGCAGTACTTC.

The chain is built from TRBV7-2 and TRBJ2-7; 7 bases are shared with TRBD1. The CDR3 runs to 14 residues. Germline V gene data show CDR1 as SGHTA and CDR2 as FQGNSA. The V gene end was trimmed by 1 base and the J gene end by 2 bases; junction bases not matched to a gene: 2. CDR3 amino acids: CASSLEGTAYEQYF. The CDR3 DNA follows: TGTGCCAGCAGCTTAGAGGGGACAGCCTACGAGCAGTACTTC.

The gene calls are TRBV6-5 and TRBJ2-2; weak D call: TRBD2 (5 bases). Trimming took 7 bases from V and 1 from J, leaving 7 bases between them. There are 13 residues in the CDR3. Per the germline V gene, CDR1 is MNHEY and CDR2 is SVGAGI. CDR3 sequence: CASTRGNTGELFF. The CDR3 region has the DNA TGTGCCAGCACTCGGGGGAACACCGGGGAGCTGTTTTTT.

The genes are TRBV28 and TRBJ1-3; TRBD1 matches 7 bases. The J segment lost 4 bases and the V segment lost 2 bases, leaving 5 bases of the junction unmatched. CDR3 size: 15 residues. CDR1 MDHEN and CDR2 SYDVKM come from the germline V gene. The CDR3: CASSLGTALGNTIYF. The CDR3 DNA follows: TGTGCCAGCAGTTTAGGGACAGCTCTCGGAAACACCATATATTTT. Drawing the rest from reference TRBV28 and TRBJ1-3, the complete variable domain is DVKVTQSSRYLVKRTGEKVFLECVQDMDHENMFWYRQDPGLGLRLIYFSYDVKMKEKGDIPEGYSVSREKKERFSLILESASTNQTSMYLCASSLGTALGNTIYFGEGSWLTVV.

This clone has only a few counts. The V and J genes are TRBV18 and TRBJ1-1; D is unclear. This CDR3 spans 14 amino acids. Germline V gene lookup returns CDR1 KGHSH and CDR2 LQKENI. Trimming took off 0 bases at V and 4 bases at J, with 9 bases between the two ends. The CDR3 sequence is CASSPPHGSTEAFF. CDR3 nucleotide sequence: TGTGCCAGCTCACCACCGCATGGGAGCACTGAAGCTTTCTTT. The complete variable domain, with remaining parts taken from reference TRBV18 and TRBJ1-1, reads NAGVMQNPRHLVRRRGQEARLRCSPMKGHSHVYWYRQLPEEGLKFMVYLQKENIIDESGMPKERFSAEFPKEGPSILRIQQVVRGDSAAYFCASSPPHGSTEAFFGQGTRLTVV.

The CDR3: CSVNRGFNEQFF. The CDR3, as DNA: TGCAGCGTTAACAGGGGCTTCAATGAGCAGTTCTTC. The gene calls are TRBV29-1 and TRBJ2-1; TRBD1 aligns across 7 bases. From germline, CDR1 is SQVTM and CDR2 ANQGSEA. J gave up 6 bases and V 5 bases, and 4 bases lay outside the gene matches. The CDR3 runs 12 residues.

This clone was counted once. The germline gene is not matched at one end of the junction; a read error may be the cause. This CDR3 reads CASRLKGGLAGGPDEQFF. The DNA of the CDR3 is TGTGCCAGCAGATTAAAAGGGGGGCTAGCGGGAGGGCCGGATGAGCAGTTCTTC. The gene calls are TRBV7-3 and TRBJ2-1; 12 bases are shared with TRBD2. This CDR3 spans 18 amino acids. Germline V lookup: CDR1 SGHTA, CDR2 FQGTGA.

The CDR3: CASSLTRGQPQHF. The CDR3 DNA reads as TGTGCCAGCAGTTTAACTCGGGGGCAGCCCCAGCATTTT. V and J are TRBV12-3 or TRBV12-4 and TRBJ1-5, with D possibly being TRBD1 (5 bases). The CDR3 is 13 residues long. Between the trimmed V and J ends, which lost 2 bases and 7 bases, there was a span of 9 bases.

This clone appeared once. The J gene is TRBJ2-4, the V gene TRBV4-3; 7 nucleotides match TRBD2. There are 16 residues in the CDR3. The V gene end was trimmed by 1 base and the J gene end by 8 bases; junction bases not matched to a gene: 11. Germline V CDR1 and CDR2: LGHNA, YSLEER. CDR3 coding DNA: TGCGCCAGCAGCCAAGCCACGGGCGGGAGTCGAGACATTCAGTACTTC. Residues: CASSQATGGSRDIQYF.

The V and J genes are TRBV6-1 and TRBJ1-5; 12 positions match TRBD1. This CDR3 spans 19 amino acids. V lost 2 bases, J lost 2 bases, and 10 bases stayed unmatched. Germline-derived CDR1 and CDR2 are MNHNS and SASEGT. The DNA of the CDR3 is TGTGCCAGCAGTGAATATTCAGGGACAGGGGGCCTCGGCAATCAGCCCCAGCATTTT. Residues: CASSEYSGTGGLGNQPQHF.

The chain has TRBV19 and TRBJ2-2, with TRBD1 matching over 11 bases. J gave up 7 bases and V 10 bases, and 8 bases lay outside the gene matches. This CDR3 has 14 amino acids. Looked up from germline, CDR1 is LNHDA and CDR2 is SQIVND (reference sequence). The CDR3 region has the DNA TGTGCCACTGAGGGACAGGGGGTCGGCGGGGAGCTGTTTTTT. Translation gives CATEGQGVGGELFF.

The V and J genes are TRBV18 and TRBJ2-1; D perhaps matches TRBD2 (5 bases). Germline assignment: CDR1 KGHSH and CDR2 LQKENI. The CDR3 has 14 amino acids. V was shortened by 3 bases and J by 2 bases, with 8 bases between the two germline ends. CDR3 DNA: TGTGCCAGCTCACCCTCGGGGACCTACAATGAGCAGTTCTTC. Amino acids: CASSPSGTYNEQFF.

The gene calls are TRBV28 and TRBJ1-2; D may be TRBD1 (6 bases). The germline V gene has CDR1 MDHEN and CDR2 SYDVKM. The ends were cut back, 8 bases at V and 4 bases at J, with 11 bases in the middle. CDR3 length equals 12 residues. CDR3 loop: CASFLGGYGYTF. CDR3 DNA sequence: TGTGCCAGCTTCTTAGGGGGCTATGGCTACACCTTC.